Each of the 27 T cell receptor beta chains below was sequenced from the same sample in a study of T cells expressing NK-cell markers. TCRdb re-called the 5' RACE reads and gives one entry per CDR3 protein, without DNA. The sample totals about 460,000 distinct CDR3 sequences. Sequencing used blood T cells: a sorted CD56 or NKG2C T cell subset, CD4+ or CD8+ T cells, or bulk PBMC T cells (not recorded which). The receptor set was obtained from a woman aged 50 to 60 in good health.

The chain recombines TRBV12-3 or TRBV12-4 with TRBJ2-7; there is no DNA to check the TCRdb D call of TRBD2. The CDR3 loop spans 14 amino acids. CDR3 amino acids: CASRGLAHSYEQYF.

CDR3 sequence reads: CASSRNRDFWVEAFF. The rearrangement uses TRBV7-9 and TRBJ1-1; TCRdb proposes TRBD1, but this gene call is untestable without DNA. CDR3 length: 15 residues. In germline, CDR1 is SEHNR, CDR2 FQNEAQ (reference sequence). Full variable domain (remainder filled in from reference TRBV7-9 and TRBJ1-1): DTGVSQNPRHKITKRGQNVTFRCDPISEHNRLYWYRQTLGQGPEFLTYFQNEAQLEKSRLLSDRFSAERPKGSFSTLEIQRTEQGDSAMYLCASSRNRDFWVEAFFGQGTRLTVV.

J is TRBJ2-2 and V is TRBV6-6; TCRdb returns TRBD1, unconfirmable since there is no DNA. Per germline, CDR1 MNHNY and CDR2 SVGAGI (reference sequence). CDR3 length: 15 residues. The CDR3 reads CASSTGGVGTGELFF.

The gene calls are TRBV20-1 and TRBJ2-5; TCRdb gives TRBD2 as the D gene, but with no DNA this cannot be confirmed. This CDR3 comprises 16 residues. Germline CDR1 is DFQATT and CDR2 is SNEGSKA (reference sequence). CDR3 amino acids: CSASPLTTSVQETQYF.

This CDR3 is CATSDFSRDYYTQYF. V and J are TRBV24-1 and TRBJ2-3; the TCRdb D gene call, TRBD2, has no DNA to confirm it. This CDR3 region has 15 residues. The germline gives CDR1 KGHDR, CDR2 SFDVKD.

The genes are TRBV5-1 and TRBJ2-3; the D call from TCRdb, TRBD2, cannot be confirmed without DNA. Germline-derived CDR1 and CDR2 are SGHRS and YFSETQ. The CDR3 runs 13 residues. This CDR3 is CASGGGPGDTQYF. The full variable domain, its missing parts supplied by reference TRBV5-1 and TRBJ2-3, is KAGVTQTPRYLIKTRGQQVTLSCSPISGHRSVSWYQQTPGQGLQFLFEYFSETQRNKGNFPGRFSGRQFSNSRSEMNVSTLELGDSALYLCASGGGPGDTQYFGPGTRLTVL.

The rearrangement uses TRBV28 and TRBJ2-2. CDR3 size: 13 residues. Germline-derived CDR1 and CDR2 are MDHEN and SYDVKM. The CDR3: CASNVGNTGELFF.

The chain joins TRBV20-1 to TRBJ2-1; TCRdb proposes TRBD2, but this gene call is untestable without DNA. This CDR3 is 16 amino acids long. CDR1 and CDR2 (germline): DFQATT, SNEGSKA (reference sequence). CDR3 sequence reads: CSAREITSGRYNEQFF.

The V gene is TRBV11-3, the J gene TRBJ2-1; TCRdb's D gene call, TRBD1, goes unchecked for lack of DNA. This CDR3 region has 15 residues. CDR1 and CDR2 (germline): SGHNT, YENEEA. CDR3 sequence reads: CASSPSGTGYNEQFF.

V gene TRBV30 combines with J gene TRBJ1-1. Germline V gene lookup returns CDR1 GTSNPN and CDR2 SVGIG (reference sequence). This CDR3 is built from 12 residues. Here the CDR3 reads CAWEASNTEAFF.

This sequence joins TRBV4-1 and TRBJ1-4; TCRdb outputs TRBD1, but without DNA this stays unchecked. The CDR3 has 15 residues. Per germline, CDR1 MGHRA and CDR2 YSYEKL. The CDR3 is CASSQVDPGFEKLFF.

This chain links TRBV5-1 with TRBJ2-1; TCRdb names TRBD2, which stays unverified in the absence of DNA. In germline, CDR1 is SGHRS, CDR2 YFSETQ. The CDR3 loop spans 15 amino acids. This CDR3 is CASSFLASGLNEQFF.

V is TRBV7-9 and J is TRBJ1-1; TCRdb's assignment of TRBD1 cannot be checked, as there is no DNA. CDR3 length: 15 amino acids. Germline V CDR1 and CDR2: SEHNR, FQNEAQ (reference sequence). CDR3 loop: CASSYQGRENTEAFF.

V is TRBV10-3 and J is TRBJ2-3. This CDR3 region has 14 residues. Germline assignment: CDR1 ENHRY and CDR2 SYGVKD. The CDR3 loop is CAISERLGTDTQYF.

The genes are TRBV20-1 and TRBJ2-1; TCRdb picks TRBD1, but there is no DNA to check that call. The germline CDR1 and CDR2 sequences are DFQATT and SNEGSKA (reference sequence). CDR3 length equals 15 residues. CDR3 in amino acids: CSAHPLAGASNEQFF.

The CDR3 spells CAWSDAHEQFF. V usage is TRBV30 and J usage is TRBJ2-1; without DNA, the TCRdb call of TRBD1 cannot be checked. The CDR3 has 11 amino acids. The germline V gene has CDR1 GTSNPN and CDR2 SVGIG (reference sequence).

The genes are TRBV12-3 or TRBV12-4 and TRBJ2-3; no DNA is available, so the TRBD2 call from TCRdb remains unchecked. The CDR3 is 11 residues long. CDR3 sequence: CASKRTDTQYF.

The chain couples TRBV20-1 to TRBJ1-5. CDR1 and CDR2 from the germline V gene are DFQATT and SNEGSKA (reference sequence). The CDR3 contains 14 residues. The CDR3 here is CSASHLKSNQPQHF.

The rearrangement uses TRBV20-1 and TRBJ1-3; lacking DNA, the TRBD1 call made by TCRdb goes unchecked. The CDR3 consists of 13 residues. In germline, CDR1 is DFQATT, CDR2 SNEGSKA (reference sequence). CDR3: CSAAGLSGNTIYF.

V and J are TRBV28 and TRBJ2-4; TCRdb calls TRBD2, which cannot be checked without DNA. The germline V gene has CDR1 MDHEN and CDR2 SYDVKM. There are 15 residues in the CDR3. Here the CDR3 reads CASGRPSGRGNIQYF.

V gene TRBV20-1 combines with J gene TRBJ2-1; TCRdb's D call, TRBD2, is unchecked because there is no DNA. The CDR3 spans 16 residues. Germline CDR1 DFQATT, CDR2 SNEGSKA (reference sequence). CDR3 loop: CSARPTSGRAFDEQFF.

V usage is TRBV28 and J usage is TRBJ2-7. The CDR3 has 15 residues. CDR1 MDHEN and CDR2 SYDVKM come from the germline V gene. This CDR3 is CASSSRSGGFYEQYF.

The chain carries TRBV2 and TRBJ2-4; absent DNA, TCRdb's TRBD2 call cannot be checked. The CDR3 totals 15 residues. Germline values: CDR1 SNHLY, CDR2 FYNNEI. This CDR3 reads CASSPQRERLNIQYF.

This chain links TRBV15 with TRBJ2-5; the TCRdb call, TRBD1, lacks DNA for checking. This CDR3 is 12 amino acids long. In germline, CDR1 is LNHNV, CDR2 YYDKDF (reference sequence). CDR3 residues: CATSRDPVTQYF.

The chain uses TRBV20-1 and TRBJ2-1; TCRdb picks TRBD1, but there is no DNA to check that call. The germline V gene has CDR1 DFQATT and CDR2 SNEGSKA (reference sequence). CDR3 length equals 15 residues. CDR3 loop: CSATTGQGAKNEQFF.

The J gene is TRBJ1-4, the V gene TRBV5-1; TCRdb calls TRBD1, which cannot be checked without DNA. Germline V CDR1 and CDR2: SGHRS, YFSETQ. The CDR3 extends over 15 amino acids. This chain's CDR3 is CASSLVGPLGEKLFF. The entire variable domain, with the rest obtained from reference TRBV5-1 and TRBJ1-4, is as follows: KAGVTQTPRYLIKTRGQQVTLSCSPISGHRSVSWYQQTPGQGLQFLFEYFSETQRNKGNFPGRFSGRQFSNSRSEMNVSTLELGDSALYLCASSLVGPLGEKLFFGSGTQLSVL.

The chain couples TRBV12-3 or TRBV12-4 to TRBJ1-2; no DNA is available, so the TRBD1 call from TCRdb remains unchecked. The CDR3 contains 14 residues. The CDR3 region is CASSFGQGRYGYTF.